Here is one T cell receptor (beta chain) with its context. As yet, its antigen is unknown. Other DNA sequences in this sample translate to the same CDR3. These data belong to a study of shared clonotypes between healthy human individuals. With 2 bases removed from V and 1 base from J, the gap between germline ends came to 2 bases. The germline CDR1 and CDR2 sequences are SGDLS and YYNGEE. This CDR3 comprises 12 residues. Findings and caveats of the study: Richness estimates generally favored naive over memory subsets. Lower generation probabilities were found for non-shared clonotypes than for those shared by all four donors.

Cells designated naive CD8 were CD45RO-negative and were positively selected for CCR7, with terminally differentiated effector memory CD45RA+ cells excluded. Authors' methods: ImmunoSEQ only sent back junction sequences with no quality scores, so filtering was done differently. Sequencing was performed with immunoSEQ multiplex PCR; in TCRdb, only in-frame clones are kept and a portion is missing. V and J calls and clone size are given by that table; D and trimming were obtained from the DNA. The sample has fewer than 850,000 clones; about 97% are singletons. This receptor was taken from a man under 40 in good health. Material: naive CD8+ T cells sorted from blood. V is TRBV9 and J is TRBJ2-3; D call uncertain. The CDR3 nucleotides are TGTGCCAGCAGCGTGGGCACAGATACGCAGTATTTT. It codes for CASSVGTDTQYF.